What follows are 10 T cell receptor beta chains derived from one specimen sequenced in a study of shared clonotypes between healthy human individuals. Sequenced by immunoSEQ multiplex PCR; TCRdb stores in-frame clones only, minus some. Among 2 million to 3 million clones listed, over 85% were seen once. The source material was naive CD4+ T cells from PBMCs. Subset reported: CD45RA+ positively selected. The source is a man between 18 and 35 years old in good health. Some clones in this sample may be carry-over from other donors' samples.

The chain employs TRBV7-3 and TRBJ2-1, with a weak D call TRBD2 (5 bases). This CDR3 is built from 14 residues. Germline V gene lookup returns CDR1 SGHTA and CDR2 FQGTGA. Trimming stripped 1 base from V and 9 bases from J, with 13 bases between. The CDR3 region has the DNA TGTGCCAGCAGCTTAATAACCCCCGGAGGTGAGCAGTTCTTC. This sequence encodes CASSLITPGGEQFF.

As concerns this clone: Other DNA sequences in the same sample also yield this CDR3. The gene calls are TRBV7-2 and TRBJ2-3; D gene uncertain. The CDR3 consists of 12 residues. V lost 3 bases and J 3 bases, leaving 4 bases between the germline ends. Germline CDR1 reads SGHTA; CDR2 reads FQGNSA. CDR3: CASSFVTDTQYF. The CDR3 DNA is TGTGCCAGCAGCTTCGTAACAGATACGCAGTATTTT.

This chain uses TRBV7-3 with TRBJ2-7; D possibly corresponds to TRBD2 (6 bases). This CDR3 comprises 15 residues. CDR1 is SGHTA, CDR2 FQGTGA, per germline. The ends were cut back, 5 bases at V and 2 bases at J, with 16 bases in the middle. CDR3 sequence reads: CASSPTSGSTYEQYF. The CDR3 DNA follows: TGTGCCAGCAGCCCGACCAGCGGGTCCACCTACGAGCAGTACTTC.

The rearrangement links TRBV10-3 to TRBJ2-7, with D possibly TRBD2 on 5 matching bases. V was trimmed by 6 bases and J by 0 bases, leaving 18 bases between them. The CDR3 is 16 amino acids. The germline gives CDR1 ENHRY, CDR2 SYGVKD. The CDR3 DNA follows: TGTGCCATCAGAGACCCTACCAGGAGCGGCTCCTACGAGCAGTACTTC. Its translation is CAIRDPTRSGSYEQYF.

The V gene is TRBV18, the J gene TRBJ1-4; 7 bases are a match to TRBD1. The CDR3 totals 14 residues. Germline V gene data show CDR1 as KGHSH and CDR2 as LQKENI. Trimming removed 3 bases from V and 6 bases from J; junction bases left unmatched: 4. This CDR3 is CASSPDRLHEKLFF. CDR3 in DNA: TGTGCCAGCTCACCGGACAGGCTCCATGAAAAACTGTTTTTT.

In DNA form, the CDR3 reads TGTGCCAGCAGGCCTCTGGGAGGGGAACAGCCCCAGCATTTT. Its translation: CASRPLGGEQPQHF. The genes are TRBV6-5 and TRBJ1-5, with D possibly matching TRBD1 (5 bases). The CDR3 has 14 amino acids. Trimming stripped 6 bases from V and 7 bases from J, with 16 bases between. Germline assignment: CDR1 MNHEY and CDR2 SVGAGI.

The chain has TRBV7-2 and TRBJ2-7; D remains ambiguous. The CDR3 loop spans 11 amino acids. The germline CDR1 and CDR2 sequences are SGHTA and FQGNSA. The V end lost 5 bases, the J end lost 4 bases, and 6 bases lay between the germline ends. CDR3 nucleotide sequence: TGTGCCAGCAGCCCCCAGTACGAGCAGTACTTC. It is translated as CASSPQYEQYF. Based on the CDR3 plus reference TRBV7-2 and TRBJ2-7, the full variable domain is GAGVSQSPSNKVTEKGKDVELRCDPISGHTALYWYRQSLGQGLEFLIYFQGNSAPDKSGLPSDRFSAERTGGSVSTLTIQRTQQEDSAVYLCASSPQYEQYFGPGTRLTVT.

The CDR3 DNA follows: TGCAGCGTTCAGAGGGCAGGGACTGAAGCTTTCTTT. Translation gives CSVQRAGTEAFF. The V and J genes are TRBV29-1 and TRBJ1-1, with D maybe TRBD1 (5 bases). Trimming left V 5 bases short and J 5 bases short, with 12 bases between. The CDR3 sequence is 12 residues long. Looked up from germline, CDR1 is SQVTM and CDR2 is ANQGSEA.

The J gene is TRBJ2-7, the V gene TRBV7-3, with a possible D match to TRBD2 (5 bases). V lost 5 bases to trimming and J lost 7 bases, with 15 bases between them. The CDR3 contains 13 residues. Germline CDR1 reads SGHTA; CDR2 reads FQGTGA. The CDR3 loop is CASSRSGSGEQYF. CDR3 nucleotides: TGTGCCAGCAGCCGCTCGGGATCGGGGGAGCAGTACTTC.

CDR3 nucleotide sequence: TGTGCCAGCAGCTTAGGGGCGCGGGAGCAGTACTTC. Its protein product is CASSLGAREQYF. The V gene is TRBV7-2, the J gene TRBJ2-7, with D hard to call. V gave up 1 base and J gave up 7 bases, with 8 bases separating them. This CDR3 contains 12 residues. Germline CDR1 reads SGHTA; CDR2 reads FQGNSA.